This T cell receptor (beta chain) was documented in a study of T-cell reconstitution after alpha-beta-depleted transplantation in children. V lost 1 base and J lost 3, with 4 bases in between. Germline values: CDR1 LGHNT, CDR2 FRNRAP. The CDR3 loop spans 13 amino acids. This sample's TCRbeta library carried unique molecular identifier barcodes. A single record per CDR3 protein comes from TCRdb applying MiXCR to the PCR reads. The top ten hold approximately 1% of the sample, which has 640,000 or so distinct CDR3 sequences, 16% seen once. The sequence derives from a human donor who donated a stem cell graft to a child with acute myeloid leukemia. Sample: PBMCs from the stem cell graft donor, taken from the stem cell graft. The chain links TRBV12-5 to TRBJ2-1; no clear D gene. The CDR3 DNA sequence: TGTGCTAGTGGTTTGGGGAGCTACAATGAGCAGTTCTTC. Residues: CASGLGSYNEQFF.